This entry lists 21 T cell receptor beta chains sequenced from one sample in a study of radiation and T cells in renal cell carcinoma. TCRdb keeps only in-frame clones here, not all; method: immunoSEQ multiplex PCR. The table has 130,000 to 150,000 clones, 88% seen once. This sample's time point: baseline pretreatment blood. Treatment given: 15 Gy SBRT to primary tumor, nephrectomy 4 weeks later. Here the sequenced sample was blood, taken from a patient whose treatment included radiotherapy and nephrectomy. The receptors here all came from a woman between 50 and 59 years old with renal cell carcinoma.

The sample holds many counts of this clone. The chain recombines TRBV2 with TRBJ2-3, with D uncertain. The CDR3 loop spans 11 amino acids. Trimming pared 8 bases from V and 3 bases from J, leaving 6 bases between. CDR1 and CDR2 (germline): SNHLY, FYNNEI. The CDR3 sequence is CASAVTDTQYF. In DNA form, the CDR3 reads TGTGCCAGCGCTGTAACAGATACGCAGTATTTT.

A remark on this clone: Other DNA sequences from this sample encode an identical CDR3 as well. The rearrangement joins TRBV2 to TRBJ2-3; 12 bases align to TRBD2. After removal of 6 bases from V and 4 bases from J, the junction contained 5 bases not matched to a gene. The CDR3 spans 15 residues. Germline lookup yields CDR1 SNHLY and CDR2 FYNNEI. CDR3 bases: TGTGCCAGCAGCCTACTAGCGGGGGGCGCAGATACGCAGTATTTT. It translates to CASSLLAGGADTQYF.

This chain connects TRBV9 to TRBJ2-2; 12 bases fit TRBD2. Germline assignment: CDR1 SGDLS and CDR2 YYNGEE. The CDR3 is made up of 19 amino acids. The ends lost 4 bases at V and 0 bases at J; junction bases unmatched: 10. CDR3 in DNA: TGTGCCAGCAGCATTAGGACTAGCGGGGAGTATTCGAACACCGGGGAGCTGTTTTTT. Protein product: CASSIRTSGEYSNTGELFF.

The genes are TRBV2 and TRBJ2-7, with D hard to call. The CDR3 contains 16 residues. V lost 6 bases and J lost 1, with 19 bases in between. Germline assignment: CDR1 SNHLY and CDR2 FYNNEI. CDR3 sequence reads: CASRGHSSLQSYEQYF. CDR3 nucleotides: TGTGCCAGCAGGGGCCATTCCTCCCTCCAATCCTACGAGCAGTACTTC.

The chain employs TRBV5-1 and TRBJ2-3; D is uncertain. In germline, CDR1 is SGHRS, CDR2 YFSETQ. Trimming took off 0 bases at V and 2 bases at J, with 13 bases between the two ends. This CDR3 is built from 16 residues. The CDR3, as DNA: TGCGCCAGCAGCTTGGGCCTAATGACGTTCACAGATACGCAGTATTTT. Protein product: CASSLGLMTFTDTQYF. Supplemented by reference TRBV5-1 and TRBJ2-3, the full variable domain reads KAGVTQTPRYLIKTRGQQVTLSCSPISGHRSVSWYQQTPGQGLQFLFEYFSETQRNKGNFPGRFSGRQFSNSRSEMNVSTLELGDSALYLCASSLGLMTFTDTQYFGPGTRLTVL.

CDR3 DNA: TGCGCCAGCAGTGAAGGAGGGACGGGAACAGATACGCAGTATTTT. Its translation is CASSEGGTGTDTQYF. This sequence joins TRBV10-1 and TRBJ2-3, with a weak D call TRBD2 (6 bases). V lost 3 bases, J lost 3 bases, and 13 bases lay in between. CDR3 length: 15 residues. The germline gives CDR1 WNHNN, CDR2 SYGVQD (reference sequence).

To note about this clone: This sample also contains other DNA sequences that code for the same CDR3. V is TRBV7-9 and J is TRBJ1-2; 7 positions agree with TRBD1. Germline V gives CDR1 SEHNR, CDR2 FQNEAQ (reference sequence). Trimming took 1 base from V and 4 from J; bases not matched to a gene: 3. The CDR3 is 14 amino acids. DNA of the CDR3: TGTGCCAGCAGCTTAGATCCAGGGGGCTATGGCTACACCTTC. Translation gives CASSLDPGGYGYTF.

This clone was picked up one time. The rearrangement links TRBV5-5 to TRBJ2-2; D is unresolved. The CDR3 has 15 residues. The V and J ends lost 4 bases and 4 bases respectively, with 14 bases between them. Germline values: CDR1 SGHKS, CDR2 YYEKEE (reference sequence). Written as DNA, the CDR3 is TGTGCCAGCAGCGCCACCGAGAGTGCCACCGGGGAGCTGTTTTTT. Its translation: CASSATESATGELFF. Full variable domain (rest looked up from reference TRBV5-5 and TRBJ2-2): DAGVTQSPTHLIKTRGQQVTLRCSPISGHKSVSWYQQVLGQGPQFIFQYYEKEERGRGNFPDRFSARQFPNYSSELNVNALLLGDSALYLCASSATESATGELFFGEGSRLTVL.

This chain uses TRBV6-1 with TRBJ1-6; 7 nucleotides agree with TRBD1. Trimming at V came to 2 bases and at J to 5 bases, leaving 3 bases not matched to a gene. The V gene's germline CDR1 is MNHNS and CDR2 SASEGT. The length of the CDR3 is 15 residues. CDR3 coding DNA: TGTGCCAGCAGTGAACACGGGACAGATAATTCACCCCTCCACTTT. Translating gives CASSEHGTDNSPLHF.

The count of this clone is one. V and J are TRBV4-3 and TRBJ1-6; possibly TRBD1 for D (5 bases). The CDR3 spans 13 residues. CDR1 and CDR2 from the germline V gene are LGHNA and YSLEER. Trimming removed 0 bases from V and 13 bases from J, with 10 bases in between. The CDR3 is CASSQETGRPLHF. The CDR3 nucleotides are TGCGCCAGCAGCCAAGAAACAGGCCGCCCCCTCCACTTT.

V usage is TRBV6-5 and J usage is TRBJ2-7, with 8 nucleotides matching TRBD2. The CDR3 sequence is 16 residues long. The ends lost 4 bases at V and 0 bases at J; junction bases unmatched: 8. Germline V gene data show CDR1 as MNHEY and CDR2 as SVGAGI. The CDR3 DNA sequence: TGTGCCAGCAGTTCACCAAGCGGGGGCCTCTCCTACGAGCAGTACTTC. As protein: CASSSPSGGLSYEQYF.

This sequence joins TRBV19 and TRBJ1-5; D might be TRBD1 (6 bases). Germline V gene sequence: CDR1 LNHDA, CDR2 SQIVND (reference sequence). This CDR3 has 16 residues. The V and J ends lost 5 bases and 11 bases respectively, with 25 bases between them. CDR3 in DNA: TGTGCCAGTAGTCCCAATAGGGCAGGGGCCACTCTGGCCCAGCATTTT. Amino acid sequence: CASSPNRAGATLAQHF.

J is TRBJ2-3 and V is TRBV5-5, with unresolved D. CDR3 length: 11 residues. Looked up from germline, CDR1 is SGHKS and CDR2 is YYEKEE (reference sequence). V shed 5 bases and J shed 4 bases, with 5 bases lying between them. CDR3 loop: CASRGSDTQYF. Written as DNA, the CDR3 is TGTGCCAGCAGGGGTTCAGATACGCAGTATTTT.

V and J are TRBV4-3 and TRBJ1-1; 7 bases fit TRBD1. Germline assignment: CDR1 LGHNA and CDR2 YSLEER. CDR3 length: 15 residues. J was trimmed by 1 base and V by 0 bases; bases with no gene match: 2. The CDR3 DNA follows: TGCGCCAGCAGCCAAGATCGGACAGGGAACACTGAAGCTTTCTTT. Amino acids: CASSQDRTGNTEAFF.

In DNA form, the CDR3 reads TGTGCCAGCAGCTTAGGGGTGGGGGCGCAAGAGACCCAGTACTTC. It codes for CASSLGVGAQETQYF. This chain joins TRBV7-6 and TRBJ2-5; possibly TRBD1 for D (6 bases). Trimming cost V 1 base and J 2 bases, with 11 bases left between them. The CDR3 loop spans 15 amino acids. Per the germline V gene, CDR1 is SGHVS and CDR2 is FNYEAQ. The whole variable domain, remainder taken from reference TRBV7-6 and TRBJ2-5, is GAGVSQSPRYKVTKRGQDVALRCDPISGHVSLYWYRQALGQGPEFLTYFNYEAQQDKSGLPNDRFSAERPEGSISTLTIQRTEQRDSAMYRCASSLGVGAQETQYFGPGTRLLVL.

Here the CDR3 DNA reads TGTGCCAGCAGTGACCCGGGGGCTGTCGCTGAAGCTTTCTTT. Translation: CASSDPGAVAEAFF. The chain employs TRBV2 and TRBJ1-1, with a possible D match to TRBD1 (6 bases). The germline V gene encodes CDR1 SNHLY and CDR2 FYNNEI. The CDR3 is made up of 14 amino acids. Trimming pared 3 bases from V and 6 bases from J, leaving 14 bases between.

The genes are TRBV5-1 and TRBJ2-7; 11 nucleotides agree with TRBD2. This CDR3 region has 19 residues. Germline CDR1 SGHRS, CDR2 YFSETQ. J gave up 0 bases and V 1 base, and 12 bases lay outside the gene matches. CDR3 amino acids: CASSLYRLAGGSSSYEQYF. The DNA of the CDR3 is TGCGCCAGCAGCTTGTATCGGCTAGCGGGGGGCTCGAGCTCCTACGAGCAGTACTTC.

The chain combines TRBV7-2 with TRBJ2-1, with 7 bases that match TRBD2. V lost 4 bases and J lost 2; bases outside the gene matches: 11. CDR1 and CDR2 from the germline V gene are SGHTA and FQGNSA. The CDR3 is made up of 17 amino acids. The CDR3 DNA follows: TGTGCCAGCAGCTCAGGTCCGCGGGGGAGAACCTACAATGAGCAGTTCTTC. Its translation is CASSSGPRGRTYNEQFF.

The rearrangement links TRBV7-2 to TRBJ2-5, with 8 bases that match TRBD1. The CDR3 spans 15 residues. Germline loops: CDR1 SGHTA, CDR2 FQGNSA. V lost 0 bases to trimming and J lost 4 bases; unmatched junction nucleotides: 4. This CDR3 reads CASSLATGARETQYF. In DNA, the CDR3 is TGTGCCAGCAGCTTAGCGACAGGGGCCCGAGAGACCCAGTACTTC.

This clone was seen more than once but under ten times. V is TRBV5-1 and J is TRBJ1-1; D remains ambiguous. CDR3 length: 14 residues. Germline CDR1 reads SGHRS; CDR2 reads YFSETQ. V shed 4 bases and J shed 1 base, with 11 bases lying between them. The CDR3 DNA is TGCGCCAGCAGCCCGGACTGGGGGAACACTGAAGCTTTCTTT. The encoded protein is CASSPDWGNTEAFF.

The chain couples TRBV5-1 to TRBJ1-6, with a possible D match to TRBD1 (5 bases). The ends were cut back, 4 bases at V and 7 bases at J, with 15 bases in the middle. Germline CDR1 is SGHRS and CDR2 is YFSETQ. The CDR3 covers 15 residues. The DNA of the CDR3 is TGCGCCAGCAGCCCCGGTGACCAGGGCAATTCACCCCTCCACTTT. This codes for CASSPGDQGNSPLHF. Based on the CDR3 plus reference TRBV5-1 and TRBJ1-6, the full variable domain is KAGVTQTPRYLIKTRGQQVTLSCSPISGHRSVSWYQQTPGQGLQFLFEYFSETQRNKGNFPGRFSGRQFSNSRSEMNVSTLELGDSALYLCASSPGDQGNSPLHFGNGTRLTVT.